One TCR beta chain is described in this entry. Its specificity is unknown. The CDR3 is 15 residues long. The V gene's germline CDR1 is WSHSY and CDR2 SAAADI. Trimming left V 4 bases short and J 2 bases short, with 12 bases between. The entry originates in a study of vaccination and CD4 T cells after COVID-19. Across the whole study: Comprising six males and four females, the convalescent participants counted two Hispanic individuals among them. Participants got two doses of BNT162b2 or mRNA-1273 vaccine. It was a median about 100 days after diagnosis, with a range of 35 to 161, that post-COVID samples were drawn. Findings and limits, study-wide: For convalescent patients, a median 86.3% of reactive clones surfaced exclusively after vaccination.

Oncomine TCR Beta short-read sequencing was applied to DNA from cultured CD4+ T cells. TCRdb analysed the PCR reads with MiXCR anew, one entry per CDR3 protein. The sample includes about 4,900 distinct CDR3 sequences, about 28% of them seen just once. Treatment meaning: approximately nine-day PBMC culture with coronavirus spike peptide pools or control peptides (ViraFEST assay). The unexposed donor provided CD4+ T cells, which were taken before the COVID-19 pandemic (2011-2018). This chain connects TRBV10-2 to TRBJ1-5; no firm D call. The sequence was obtained from a human donor in good health. The sequenced sample consisted of CD4+ T cells from blood, cultured in vitro. CDR3 loop: CASSGGEIGNQPQHF. CDR3 DNA: TGCGCCAGCAGTGGTGGGGAAATCGGCAATCAGCCCCAGCATTTT.